This T cell receptor beta chain was documented in a study of T cells in lung cancer brain metastases. Study in general: Tobacco use history was present in most of the 20 patients, median roughly 40 pack-years. Study results and limitations: Compared with paired primaries, brain metastases showed fewer unique productive clones (around 1,500 versus 5,000). Effects of preoperative corticosteroids on T cell infiltration in brain metastases could not be controlled.

Germline loops: CDR1 SGHRS, CDR2 YFSETQ. Trimming stripped 4 bases from V and 10 bases from J, with 18 bases between. This CDR3 contains 15 residues. Either synchronous oligometastatic disease or delayed solitary brain metastasis recurrence led to resection. Concerning this clone itself: Antigen: not known.

Measured with immunoSEQ multiplex PCR; TCRdb has only the in-frame clones, and not every one. The data contain about 940 clones, 90% to 95% of them singletons. Sequenced material: tumor tissue from the primary lung tumor. The TCR originated in a woman in her thirties or forties with non-small cell lung cancer. The chain uses TRBV5-1 and TRBJ1-6; D unresolved. CDR3 in amino acids: CASSPQEGIGSPLHF. DNA for the CDR3: TGCGCCAGCAGCCCACAAGAGGGTATAGGGTCACCCCTCCACTTT.